The 26 T cell receptor beta chains in this list originate from one sample, sequenced in a study of T cell repertoires in cytomegalovirus infection. These receptors have no known antigen. TCRdb reprocessed the reads with MiXCR, giving one entry per CDR3 protein. Here the sample spans about 890,000 distinct CDR3 sequences, 31% being singletons. The sequenced sample was cultured CD8+ T cells from PBMCs, obtained from culture after CMV antigen stimulation. The receptor set was obtained from a human donor in good health (CMV status not recorded). Some clones in this sample may be carry-over from other donors' samples.

This chain links TRBV12-3 or TRBV12-4 with TRBJ2-5; TRBD1 aligns across 7 bases. CDR3 length: 15 residues. The trim removed 5 bases at V and 2 bases at J, leaving 8 bases unmatched. The CDR3 bases are TGTGCCAGCAGTCGCACAGGGGTAGGTCAAGAGACCCAGTACTTC. The encoded protein is CASSRTGVGQETQYF.

This clonotype was found many times. The chain combines TRBV12-3 or TRBV12-4 with TRBJ2-3; 7 bases match TRBD1. This CDR3 contains 17 residues. V lost 5 bases to trimming and J lost 2 bases; unmatched junction nucleotides: 13. In DNA form, the CDR3 reads TGTGCCAGCAGTCCCCGTAGGGGGCAAGGATACACAGATACGCAGTATTTT. This encodes CASSPRRGQGYTDTQYF.

The chain recombines TRBV20-1 with TRBJ2-7; possibly TRBD1 for D (5 bases). The V gene lost 6 bases and the J gene lost 0 bases, with 12 bases spanning the gap. CDR1 is DFQATT and CDR2 is SNEGSKA in the germline V gene (reference sequence). The CDR3 sequence is 13 residues long. CDR3 in amino acids: CSAASGNSYEQYF. CDR3 DNA sequence: TGCAGTGCCGCATCAGGGAACTCCTACGAGCAGTACTTC.

This clonotype was counted between two and nine times. V and J are TRBV7-8 and TRBJ1-4; D unclear. The V end lost 0 bases, the J end lost 8 bases, and 10 bases lay between the germline ends. The CDR3 spans 14 residues. Germline V gene lookup returns CDR1 SGHVS and CDR2 FQNEAQ. The chain's CDR3 is CASSLALEVEKLFF. The CDR3 DNA is TGTGCCAGCAGCTTAGCTTTGGAAGTCGAAAAACTGTTTTTT.

This clonotype has just a few counts. V and J are TRBV6-5 and TRBJ2-2; weak D call: TRBD1 (5 bases). Germline CDR1 is MNHEY and CDR2 is SVGAGI. The length of the CDR3 is 12 residues. The V end lost 5 bases, the J end lost 6 bases, and 7 bases lay between the germline ends. The CDR3 spells CASSMTAGELFF. For the CDR3, the DNA is TGTGCCAGCAGTATGACAGCCGGGGAGCTGTTTTTT.

The chain is built from TRBV5-1 and TRBJ1-2; tentative D call: TRBD1 (6 bases). Trimming shortened V by 4 bases and J by 1 base, and 14 bases separated the two germline ends. The V gene's germline CDR1 is SGHRS and CDR2 YFSETQ. This CDR3 spans 15 amino acids. The CDR3 protein is CASSPITGFNYGYTF. The CDR3 DNA follows: TGCGCCAGCAGCCCGATCACAGGGTTTAACTATGGCTACACCTTC.

This clonotype was observed many times. The chain uses TRBV2 and TRBJ2-5; D unresolved. This CDR3 is built from 13 residues. The V end was cut by 6 bases, the J end by 0 bases, with 8 bases between. Germline lookup yields CDR1 SNHLY and CDR2 FYNNEI. The CDR3 sequence is CASSHLYQETQYF. CDR3 DNA: TGTGCCAGCAGCCACTTGTACCAAGAGACCCAGTACTTC.

This chain uses TRBV28 with TRBJ2-7; 7 positions match TRBD1. Unmatched junction bases numbered 8, after V lost 6 bases and J lost 0 bases. This CDR3 comprises 15 residues. CDR1 is MDHEN and CDR2 is SYDVKM in the germline V gene. The CDR3 nucleotides are TGTGCCAGCAGCCTCGGACAGGTGTTCTCCTACGAGCAGTACGTC. Translated: CASSLGQVFSYEQYV.

CDR3 DNA sequence: TGTGCCAGCAGCTCCGGACAGGGAGACTACAATGAGCAGTTCTTC. Translated, it gives CASSSGQGDYNEQFF. The chain couples TRBV7-3 to TRBJ2-1; 8 bases fit TRBD1. Germline CDR1 reads SGHTA; CDR2 reads FQGTGA. The CDR3 length is 15 residues. V lost 4 bases and J lost 3; bases outside the gene matches: 5. The variable domain in full, completed from reference TRBV7-3 and TRBJ2-1, reads GAGVSQTPSNKVTEKGKYVELRCDPISGHTALYWYRQSLGQGPEFLIYFQGTGAADDSGLPNDRFFAVRPEGSVSTLKIQRTERGDSAVYLCASSSGQGDYNEQFFGPGTRLTVL.

This clonotype has more than one count but fewer than ten. This chain links TRBV19 with TRBJ1-5; 7 bases are a match to TRBD1. V lost 7 bases, J lost 4 bases, and 7 bases stayed unmatched. Germline V gene lookup returns CDR1 LNHDA and CDR2 SQIVND (reference sequence). This CDR3 has 14 amino acids. CDR3 DNA: TGTGCCAGTACTGACAGGGCCTCGAATCAGCCCCAGCATTTT. Its protein product is CASTDRASNQPQHF.

As concerns this clonotype: A read error may produce the germline difference seen at one junction end. The chain carries TRBV7-2 and TRBJ2-1; 7 positions match TRBD1. The CDR3 length is 16 residues. Per the germline V gene, CDR1 is SGHTA and CDR2 is FQGNSA. Here the CDR3 reads CVSSPRDRSSYNEQFF. In DNA form, the CDR3 reads TGTGTCAGCAGCCCACGGGACAGAAGCTCCTACAATGAGCAGTTCTTC.

The chain carries TRBV6-5 and TRBJ2-1; 8 bases align to TRBD1. With 3 bases clipped from V and 0 bases from J, the junction kept 7 bases outside the gene matches. The CDR3 is 17 residues long. Looked up from germline, CDR1 is MNHEY and CDR2 is SVGAGI. CDR3 bases: TGTGCCAGCAGTTATCTGTCGGGACAGGACTCCTACAATGAGCAGTTCTTC. Its translation: CASSYLSGQDSYNEQFF.

The chain couples TRBV5-5 to TRBJ2-6; D may be TRBD2 (5 bases). This CDR3 is built from 18 residues. Trimming took 1 base from V and 1 from J, leaving 15 bases between them. Germline V lookup: CDR1 SGHKS, CDR2 YYEKEE (reference sequence). This CDR3 reads CASSLWAPTGSGANVLTF. The CDR3 DNA reads as TGTGCCAGCAGCTTGTGGGCCCCCACGGGATCTGGGGCCAACGTCCTGACTTTC.

This chain links TRBV20-1 with TRBJ1-2; TRBD1 agrees at 9 bases. The germline V gene encodes CDR1 DFQATT and CDR2 SNEGSKA (reference sequence). The ends lost 0 bases at V and 3 bases at J; junction bases unmatched: 5. This CDR3 comprises 15 residues. The CDR3 DNA reads as TGCAGTGCTAGAGATTTGAGACAGGGGGACTATGGCTACACCTTC. Protein sequence: CSARDLRQGDYGYTF.

The CDR3 nucleotides read TGTGCCAGCAGTTACTCGAGTACCTGGAATGAGCAGTTCTTC. Translated: CASSYSSTWNEQFF. V and J are TRBV6-2 or TRBV6-3 and TRBJ2-1; no reliable D call. Germline lookup yields CDR1 MNHEY and CDR2 SVGEGT. Trimming removed 0 bases from V and 7 bases from J, with 10 bases in between. The CDR3 runs to 14 residues.

The V call is TRBV9, the J call TRBJ2-3; D possibly corresponds to TRBD2 (5 bases). V was pared by 4 bases and J by 6 bases, with 18 bases between. The CDR3 totals 15 residues. CDR1 and CDR2 (germline): SGDLS, YYNGEE. The CDR3 is CASSPREGSWDTQYF. CDR3 nucleotides: TGTGCCAGCAGCCCCCGCGAAGGGAGCTGGGATACGCAGTATTTT.

The CDR3 coding sequence is TGTGCCAGCAGCCAAGACCCCAGGGGGGTCGGTGAAGCTTTCTTT. This codes for CASSQDPRGVGEAFF. The chain carries TRBV3-1 and TRBJ1-1; 7 bases fit TRBD1. Germline V CDR1 and CDR2: LGHDT, YNNKEL (reference sequence). Losses at the gene ends were 0 bases for V and 7 bases for J; bases not matched to a gene: 8. The CDR3 is 15 residues long.

Concerning this clonotype: This may arise from a read error, as a much more abundant clone is one base away. The chain is built from TRBV7-3 and TRBJ2-5, with D unclear. The length of the CDR3 is 15 residues. V lost 3 bases to trimming and J lost 2 bases, with 13 bases between them. From germline, CDR1 is SGHTA and CDR2 FQGTGA. CDR3 sequence (DNA): TGTGCCAGCAGCTTCCCCCATATGGAACAAGAGACCCAGTACTTC. Protein: CASSFPHMEQETQYF.

The chain recombines TRBV27 with TRBJ2-1; a possible D gene is TRBD1 (6 bases). The V gene's germline CDR1 is MNHEY and CDR2 SMNVEV (reference sequence). Deletions cut 5 bases from V and 0 bases from J, with 14 bases between. The CDR3 is 16 amino acids. CDR3 sequence reads: CASSTQGPSSYNEQFF. The CDR3 nucleotides read TGTGCCAGCAGTACCCAGGGGCCAAGCTCCTACAATGAGCAGTTCTTC.

This clonotype was counted a few times. V is TRBV7-8 and J is TRBJ1-1, with TRBD1 as a possible D gene (6 bases). CDR1 is SGHVS, CDR2 FQNEAQ, per germline. V lost 8 bases and J 4 bases, leaving 11 bases between the germline ends. There are 12 residues in the CDR3. The chain's CDR3 is CASLGGTTEAFF. CDR3 bases: TGTGCCAGCCTAGGGGGGACCACTGAAGCTTTCTTT.

This clonotype was picked up a small number of times. The J gene is TRBJ1-4, the V gene TRBV27; D possibly corresponds to TRBD1 (5 bases). This CDR3 has 14 residues. In germline, CDR1 is MNHEY, CDR2 SMNVEV (reference sequence). Trimming took off 5 bases at V and 7 bases at J, with 14 bases between the two ends. Written as DNA, the CDR3 is TGTGCCAGCAGTCCAACAGGAAGGGCTGAAAAACTGTTTTTT. This encodes CASSPTGRAEKLFF.

The chain joins TRBV6-1 to TRBJ1-4; 8 bases are shared with TRBD1. Germline lookup yields CDR1 MNHNS and CDR2 SASEGT. J was trimmed by 5 bases and V by 10 bases; bases with no gene match: 9. The length of the CDR3 is 14 residues. The CDR3 reads CANTPDRVNEKLFF. CDR3 coding DNA: TGTGCCAACACTCCGGACAGGGTAAATGAAAAACTGTTTTTT.

This clonotype was detected many times. The rearrangement links TRBV12-3 or TRBV12-4 to TRBJ2-5; no clear D. V lost 5 bases to trimming and J lost 5 bases, with 12 bases between them. This CDR3 has 13 residues. The CDR3 loop is CASSEPMWETQYF. Here the CDR3 DNA reads TGTGCCAGCAGTGAACCAATGTGGGAGACCCAGTACTTC.

This clonotype was recorded once. The chain has TRBV6-5 and TRBJ1-1, with no clear D. The CDR3 extends over 12 amino acids. The V end lost 5 bases, the J end lost 7 bases, and 11 bases lay between the germline ends. Looked up from germline, CDR1 is MNHEY and CDR2 is SVGAGI. The CDR3 DNA reads as TGTGCCAGCAGTGCCCAGGAGAATGAAGCTTTCTTT. Translation: CASSAQENEAFF.

The chain has TRBV19 and TRBJ1-1; possible D gene TRBD1, 6 bases. The germline gives CDR1 LNHDA, CDR2 SQIVND (reference sequence). The CDR3 is made up of 14 amino acids. V lost 3 bases and J lost 4, with 12 bases in between. The CDR3 region has the DNA TGTGCCAGTAGTATTGGACAGTGGTCCACTGAAGCTTTCTTT. Amino acids: CASSIGQWSTEAFF. The variable domain in full, with the rest retrieved from reference TRBV19 and TRBJ1-1, is DGGITQSPKYLFRKEGQNVTLSCEQNLNHDAMYWYRQDPGQGLRLIYYSQIVNDFQKGDIAEGYSVSREKKESFPLTVTSAQKNPTAFYLCASSIGQWSTEAFFGQGTRLTVV.

This clonotype was seen more than once but under ten times. The V and J genes are TRBV27 and TRBJ1-2, with D tentatively TRBD1 (6 bases). Deletions cut 9 bases from V and 4 bases from J, with 12 bases between. Germline V gene data show CDR1 as MNHEY and CDR2 as SMNVEV (reference sequence). This CDR3 region has 12 residues. The DNA for the CDR3 is TGTGCCAGTGGGAGAGGGGGCTATGGCTACACCTTC. It yields the protein CASGRGGYGYTF.